This T cell receptor beta chain was identified during a study of CD8 T cells in ankylosing spondylitis. Study observations and caveats: Clones linked to disease were reported to show significant enrichment in matched ankylosing spondylitis synovial fluid. Those disease-linked clones were CD8+; they were also relatively rare in peripheral blood.

It was by quantitative 5'-RACE with molecular barcodes that TCR beta libraries were made. TCRdb reprocessed the 5' RACE reads with MiXCR, giving one entry per CDR3 protein. The sample consists of about 310,000 distinct CDR3 sequences, more than 20% of them appearing once. This clonotype was detected only a few times. The antigen is not known. CDR3 size: 15 residues. Germline V lookup: CDR1 LGHNA, CDR2 YSLEER. The V end was cut by 0 bases, the J end by 2 bases, with 7 bases between. The TCR sequence derives from a female donor with ankylosing spondylitis or in good health (not recorded which). The sample consisted of blood, either unsorted or a sorted T cell fraction (not recorded which). J is TRBJ2-2 and V is TRBV4-3, with a weak D call TRBD1 (5 bases). The CDR3 DNA is TGCGCCAGCAGCCAAGAGCAGGGAAACACCGGGGAGCTGTTTTTT. It codes for CASSQEQGNTGELFF.